The rows below give T cell receptor beta chains drawn from one sample of a study of cytomegalovirus exposure and HLA in healthy donors. Profiling relied on immunoSEQ multiplex PCR, and the TCRdb table lists in-frame clones only, not all of them. The repertoire holds roughly 120,000 clones, with under 85% as singletons. Sequences were obtained from PBMCs. All receptors come from a man between 25 and 39 years old in good health and CMV-seropositive. The conserved cysteine and the conserved F or W are not part of the CDR3 here.

J: TRBJ1-1
V: TRBV28
CDR3: ASRGQNTEAF

J: TRBJ1-4
V: TRBV19
CDR3: ASSMARGRGNEKLF

J: TRBJ2-7
V: TRBV19
CDR3: ASSIDSSSYEQY

J: TRBJ2-3
V: TRBV2
CDR3: ASELSGGTDTQY

J: TRBJ2-3
V: TRBV10-3
CDR3: ATQRVDRTTDTQY

J: TRBJ2-5
V: TRBV6-6
CDR3: ASSYQRGETQY

J: TRBJ2-3
V: TRBV7-9
CDR3: ASSLRQGSPDTQY

J: TRBJ1-5
V: TRBV6-1
CDR3: ASSGGQGGNQPQH

J: TRBJ1-3
V: TRBV6-5
CDR3: ASSYAPETGNTIY

J: TRBJ2-3
V: TRBV10-3
CDR3: ATDKGYATDTQY

J: TRBJ1-4
V: TRBV9
CDR3: ASSAGQSNEKLF

J: TRBJ1-4
V: TRBV5-5
CDR3: ASSLDRQSEKLF

J: TRBJ1-2
V: TRBV18
CDR3: ASSPSTGLTNYGYT

J: TRBJ2-7
V: TRBV14
CDR3: ASSPHLTSGGGEQY

J: TRBJ2-5
V: TRBV4-1
CDR3: ASSHGAGGAHEETQY

J: TRBJ2-5
V: TRBV6-5
CDR3: ASSYSPGGETQY

J: TRBJ1-2
V: TRBV2
CDR3: ASSRTDTDYGYT

J: TRBJ2-5
V: TRBV7-2
CDR3: ASSFLEGGGETQY

J: TRBJ2-3
V: TRBV7-9
CDR3: SSSLRGGLSTDTQY

J: TRBJ2-2
V: TRBV7-9
CDR3: ASSAGTSGTGELF

J: TRBJ1-2
V: TRBV7-2
CDR3: ASSLAPYPREGYT

J: TRBJ2-2
V: TRBV4-3
CDR3: ASSQASPGELF

J: TRBJ2-5
V: TRBV6-1
CDR3: ASRRGGQETQY

J: TRBJ2-3
V: TRBV7-8
CDR3: ASSFWTSGGITDTQY

J: TRBJ2-7
V: TRBV10-1
CDR3: ASSERGKTYEQY

J: TRBJ1-3
V: TRBV30
CDR3: AWSVGTPSGNTIY

J: TRBJ2-5
V: TRBV5-1
CDR3: ASSLNSGFQETQY

J: TRBJ1-1
V: TRBV5-1
CDR3: ASSLEQINTEAF

J: TRBJ2-5
V: TRBV18
CDR3: ASSPVGGGGETQY

J: TRBJ1-6
V: TRBV9
CDR3: ASSVARMSSYNSPLH

J: TRBJ1-5
V: TRBV4-2
CDR3: ASSQDGAGGNQPQH

J: TRBJ1-2
V: TRBV6-1
CDR3: ASSEVGGGAYDGYT

J: TRBJ1-3
V: TRBV5-8
CDR3: ASSYRQTGWDTIY

J: TRBJ2-7
V: TRBV4-1
CDR3: ASRSRVGGSYEQY

J: TRBJ1-1
V: TRBV28
CDR3: ASSPTGPDMNTEAF

J: TRBJ1-2
V: TRBV10-3
CDR3: AISRGGIEGYT

J: TRBJ1-5
V: TRBV6-1
CDR3: AAEDRGHQPQH

J: TRBJ1-1
V: TRBV7-3
CDR3: ASSPGQGKGNTEAF

J: TRBJ1-3
V: TRBV30
CDR3: AWQQGSGNTIY

J: TRBJ2-3
V: TRBV30
CDR3: AWSSLTSGDTDTQY

J: TRBJ2-2
V: TRBV29-1
CDR3: SVGAGAADPTTGELF

J: TRBJ2-7
V: TRBV4-1
CDR3: ASSQGPIYEQY

J: TRBJ1-3
V: TRBV6-1
CDR3: ASSKTGGVRNTIY

J: TRBJ1-5
V: TRBV6-1
CDR3: ASSDSRASNQPQH

J: TRBJ2-6
V: TRBV7-8
CDR3: ASSLMWTGVTRANVLT

J: TRBJ2-4
V: TRBV4-1
CDR3: ASSPSMGGLSPKNIQY

J: TRBJ2-5
V: TRBV11-2
CDR3: ASSSTGTGEETQY

J: TRBJ2-2
V: TRBV29-1
CDR3: SVEAGGPTGELF

J: TRBJ2-7
V: TRBV6-6
CDR3: ASSYSGKRGYEQY

J: TRBJ2-1
V: TRBV19
CDR3: ASRFQQTAPNEQF

J: .
V: TRBV5-4
CDR3: ASSSPSGGAAHEQY

J: TRBJ1-5
V: TRBV27
CDR3: ASSLRGPGAQH

J: TRBJ1-2
V: TRBV19
CDR3: ASSISAGGYGYT

J: TRBJ2-2
V: TRBV5-1
CDR3: ATGQGYTGELF

J: TRBJ2-3
V: TRBV19
CDR3: ASSIGTVTDTQY

J: TRBJ2-1
V: TRBV10-1
CDR3: ASSERGGNEQF

J: TRBJ1-2
V: TRBV5-1
CDR3: ASSLDVRNYGYT

J: TRBJ1-4
V: TRBV12-5
CDR3: ASGLATGLGLF

J: TRBJ2-1
V: TRBV18
CDR3: ASSASSGGANTAF